This is a list of T cell receptor beta chains from one sample in a study of blood T cell repertoires in COVID-19. Some clones are missing from TCRdb's copy, which holds only in-frame ones; the method was immunoSEQ multiplex PCR. Of 130,000 to 150,000 clones in the sample, 88% were seen once. What was sequenced was peripheral blood. The receptors derive from a woman in her forties or fifties with acute or convalescent COVID-19. Each CDR3 is given with its conserved first and last residue. The D gene is left open where the match is weak. Not every row has a clone size; where given, it reads once, few, many or a size class.

clone size	V gene	J gene	D gene	CDR3 DNA	CDR3 protein
NA	TRBV19	TRBJ1-5	TRBD1	TGTGCCAGTCACGACAGGGTGAGCAATCAGCCCCAGCATTTT	CASHDRVSNQPQHF
NA	TRBV18	TRBJ2-7	NA	TGTGCCAGCTCACCACAGCACGGCTACGAGCAGTACTTC	CASSPQHGYEQYF
NA	TRBV2	TRBJ2-3	NA	TGTGCCAGCAGTGGTGAGTTCGATACGCAGTATTTT	CASSGEFDTQYF
once	TRBV7-3	TRBJ1-1	NA	TGTGCCAGCAGCTTAAATTCGTTGGGCCGACTGAACACTGAAGCTTTCTTT	CASSLNSLGRLNTEAFF
NA	TRBV28	TRBJ1-3	NA	TGTGCCAGCAGTTCCGGTCTCTCTGGAAACACCATATATTTT	CASSSGLSGNTIYF
NA	TRBV7-7	TRBJ2-1	TRBD2	TGTGCTAGCAGTCTGAGCGGGGCTCCGGTCAATGAGCAGTTCTTC	CASSLSGAPVNEQFF
NA	TRBV25-1	TRBJ2-4	NA	TGTGCCAGCAGTGAATATCTGACTACCCCCGCGTCCGGAAACATTCAGTACTTC	CASSEYLTTPASGNIQYF
NA	TRBV6-5	TRBJ1-1	NA	TGTGCCAGCAGTTACGCGGGGGTCACTGAAGCTTTCTTT	CASSYAGVTEAFF
NA	TRBV27	TRBJ1-3	NA	TGTGCCAGCAGTTATAAGCGCTCTGGAAACACCATATATTTT	CASSYKRSGNTIYF
NA	TRBV13	TRBJ1-1	NA	TGTGCCAGCAGCCAATCCGGGGGGTTCGAAGCTTTCTTT	CASSQSGGFEAFF
NA	TRBV7-2	TRBJ1-1	NA	TGTGCCAGCAGCTCCGGGGAAGCGAACACTGAAGCTTTCTTT	CASSSGEANTEAFF
once	TRBV28	TRBJ1-3	NA	TGTGCCAGCAGCCCAGGTGCCTACTTGAGAAACACCATATATTTT	CASSPGAYLRNTIYF
NA	TRBV7-3	TRBJ2-2	NA	TGTGCCAGCTCGAGGGAGCCCGGGGAGCTGTTTTTT	CASSREPGELFF
NA	TRBV11-1	TRBJ1-1	TRBD1	TGTGCCAGCAGCCCCAGAGACAGGGAGGAAACTGAAGCTTTCTTT	CASSPRDREETEAFF
once	TRBV5-1	TRBJ1-1	TRBD1	TGCGCCAGCAGCTTGGCGGACAGGATAGGGACTGAAGCTTTCTTT	CASSLADRIGTEAFF
NA	TRBV9	TRBJ1-3	NA	TGTGCCAGCAGCGTTGCAGAGGACAGCCGCTCTGGAAACACCATATATTTT	CASSVAEDSRSGNTIYF
NA	TRBV9	TRBJ2-2	TRBD2	TGTGCCAGCAGCGTAGACAGCGCGGGGGCCGGGGAGCTGTTTTTT	CASSVDSAGAGELFF
NA	TRBV5-8	TRBJ2-7	TRBD2	TGTGCCAGCAGCTCGCGCGGGAGCTCCTACGAGCAGTACTTC	CASSSRGSSYEQYF
NA	TRBV29-1	TRBJ1-2	NA	TGCAGCGCAGCCCACGGTAACTATGGCTACACCTTC	CSAAHGNYGYTF
NA	TRBV5-6	TRBJ1-6	TRBD1	TGTGCCAGCAGCCACTTTGGACAGGGGAATTCACCCCTCCACTTT	CASSHFGQGNSPLHF
once	TRBV15	TRBJ1-3	TRBD1	TGTGCCACCAGCAGACGACTGACAGGGAGGGGAAACACCATATATTTT	CATSRRLTGRGNTIYF
NA	TRBV5-4	TRBJ2-1	NA	TGTGCCAGCAGCGAACTAGTGGGCCCCAATGAGCAGTTCTTC	CASSELVGPNEQFF
NA	TRBV4-2	TRBJ2-5	TRBD2	TGTGCCAGCAGCCAATTCAGCGGGGGGGCGAACCAAGAGACCCAGTACTTC	CASSQFSGGANQETQYF
NA	TRBV6-6	TRBJ2-1	NA	TGTGCCAGCAGTTACTCTGGGGGGTCGAGCGGAATAGAGTTCTTC	CASSYSGGSSGIEFF
NA	TRBV28	TRBJ2-3	TRBD2	TGTGCCAGCAGCCCTACCGGACTAGCGGGAAACACAGATACGCAGTATTTT	CASSPTGLAGNTDTQYF
NA	TRBV12-5	TRBJ1-3	NA	TGTACAGCTTCCTCTGGAAACACCATATATTTT	CTASSGNTIYF
NA	TRBV3-1/TRBV3-2	TRBJ1-1	NA	TGTGCCAGCAGCCAAGGGGGGGGAGGCACTGAAGCTTTCTTT	CASSQGGGGTEAFF
NA	TRBV27	TRBJ1-2	TRBD1	TGTGCCAGCAGTGAACAGGGGGCAAACAGGAACTATGGCTACACCTTC	CASSEQGANRNYGYTF
NA	TRBV19	TRBJ1-2	NA	TGTGCCAGTAGTATAGCCTCTTCACACCCTGAGAGGTATGGCTACACCTTC	CASSIASSHPERYGYTF
NA	TRBV14	TRBJ1-2	NA	TGTGCCAGCAGCCAAGACCAACAGTATGGCTACACCTTC	CASSQDQQYGYTF
NA	TRBV12-3/TRBV12-4	TRBJ1-2	NA	TGTGCCAGCAGTTCGAGCGGAGAAGGCTACACCTTC	CASSSSGEGYTF
once	TRBV2	TRBJ2-3	TRBD1	TGTGCCAGCAGTGGGGACAGGGGTATGGCAGATACGCAGTATTTT	CASSGDRGMADTQYF
NA	TRBV5-8	TRBJ2-3	TRBD1	TGTGCCAGCAGCGGTGGGGGACAGCGCACAGATACGCAGTATTTT	CASSGGGQRTDTQYF
NA	TRBV18	TRBJ2-2	TRBD2	TGTGCCAGCTCACCAGCGGGGGGGAACTCGTTTGACACCGGGGAGCTGTTTTTT	CASSPAGGNSFDTGELFF
once	TRBV6-6	TRBJ1-6	NA	TGTGCCAGCAGTCCGAAGGGGCAGGGTGGTTCACCCCTCCACTTT	CASSPKGQGGSPLHF
NA	TRBV5-4	TRBJ1-4	TRBD1	TGTGCCAGCAGCCCGGGACAGCCAAATGAAAAACTGTTTTTT	CASSPGQPNEKLFF
NA	TRBV9	TRBJ2-7	NA	TGTGCCAGCAGCGTAGATTCCAGCTCCTACGAGCAGTACTTC	CASSVDSSSYEQYF
NA	TRBV5-5	TRBJ2-1	TRBD1	TGTGCCAGCAGTCTCCAGGGGGCGAGCTCCTACAATGAGCAGTTCTTC	CASSLQGASSYNEQFF
NA	TRBV5-1	TRBJ1-2	NA	TGCGCCAGCAGCCCCCTGGCATATCAGGTCTATGGCTACACCTTC	CASSPLAYQVYGYTF
once	TRBV4-1	TRBJ1-6	TRBD1	TGCGCCAGCAGCCCCGGACAGGGGGCGCTTTCACCCCTCCACTTT	CASSPGQGALSPLHF
NA	TRBV7-9	TRBJ1-4	TRBD1	TGTGCCAGCAGCTTAGAACAGGGGCATGAAAAACTGTTTTTT	CASSLEQGHEKLFF